The 3 T cell receptor beta chains in this list originate from one sample, sequenced in a study of vaccination and CD4 T cells after COVID-19. The antigens these receptors bind are not known. Sample treatment: roughly 10-day PBMC culture with coronavirus spike peptide pools or control peptides (ViraFEST assay). Once obtained from cultured CD4+ T cells, the DNA was sequenced using the Oncomine TCR Beta short-read assay. Using its own MiXCR run on the PCR reads, TCRdb lists one record per CDR3 protein. Of about 15,000 distinct CDR3 sequences in the sample, around half were seen once. Sample: CD4+ T cells from blood, cultured in vitro. The receptors were gathered from a human donor who had recovered from COVID-19.

The rearrangement links TRBV20-1 to TRBJ2-7, with a possible D match to TRBD2 (6 bases). The CDR3 totals 14 residues. V lost 6 bases and J lost 0, with 15 bases in between. Per germline, CDR1 DFQATT and CDR2 SNEGSKA (reference sequence). The CDR3 is CSAVGPGGSYEQYF. CDR3 bases: TGCAGTGCCGTCGGACCCGGGGGCTCCTACGAGCAGTACTTC.

The chain couples TRBV6-5 to TRBJ2-5, with D unclear. The CDR3 has 15 amino acids. The V and J ends lost 0 bases and 2 bases respectively, with 10 bases between them. Germline CDR1 and CDR2: MNHEY and SVGAGI. DNA of the CDR3: TGTGCCAGCAGTTACTCGACGGCGAATCAAGAGACCCAGTACTTC. It yields the protein CASSYSTANQETQYF.

This clonotype was seen a handful of times. The V gene is TRBV2, the J gene TRBJ1-1; D may be TRBD1 (5 bases). The germline V gene has CDR1 SNHLY and CDR2 FYNNEI. The CDR3 consists of 13 residues. V lost 2 bases and J lost 8, with 12 bases in between. CDR3 in amino acids: CASSEQGLGEAFF. DNA for the CDR3: TGTGCCAGCAGTGAACAGGGCTTAGGCGAAGCTTTCTTT.